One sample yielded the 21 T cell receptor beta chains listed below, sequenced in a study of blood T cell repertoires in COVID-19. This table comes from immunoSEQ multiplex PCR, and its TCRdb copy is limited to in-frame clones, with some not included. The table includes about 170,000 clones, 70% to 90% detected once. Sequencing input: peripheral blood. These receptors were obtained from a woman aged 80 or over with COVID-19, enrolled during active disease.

CDR3 sequence (DNA): TGTGCCAGCAGCTGGGGTCGCGGGAAAGGCTCCTACGAGCAGTACTTC. Its protein product is CASSWGRGKGSYEQYF. V and J are TRBV5-8 and TRBJ2-7; possibly TRBD2 for D (6 bases). The CDR3 covers 16 residues. Germline loops: CDR1 SGHTS, CDR2 YDEGEE. With 3 bases removed from V and 0 bases from J, the gap between germline ends came to 16 bases.

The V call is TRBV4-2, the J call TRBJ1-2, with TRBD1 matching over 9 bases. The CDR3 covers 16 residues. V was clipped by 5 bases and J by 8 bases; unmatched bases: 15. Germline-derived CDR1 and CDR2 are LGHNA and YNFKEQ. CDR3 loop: CASSFIGTGRIEGYTF. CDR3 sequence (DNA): TGTGCCAGCAGCTTTATTGGGACAGGGAGGATCGAGGGCTACACCTTC.

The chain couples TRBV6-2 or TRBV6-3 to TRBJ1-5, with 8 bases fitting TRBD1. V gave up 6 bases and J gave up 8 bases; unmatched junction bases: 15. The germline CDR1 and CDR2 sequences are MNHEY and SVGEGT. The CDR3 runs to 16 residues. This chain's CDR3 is CASSVLLNQGAEPQHF. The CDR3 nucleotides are TGTGCCAGCAGCGTCTTATTAAATCAGGGGGCCGAGCCCCAGCATTTT.

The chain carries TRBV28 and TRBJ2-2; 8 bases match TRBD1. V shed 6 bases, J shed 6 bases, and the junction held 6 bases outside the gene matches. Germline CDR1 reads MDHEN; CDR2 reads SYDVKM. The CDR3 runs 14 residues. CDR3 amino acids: CASRIRRGPGELFF. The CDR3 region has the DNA TGTGCCAGCAGGATACGCAGGGGGCCCGGGGAGCTGTTTTTT. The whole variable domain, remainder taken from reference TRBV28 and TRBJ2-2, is DVKVTQSSRYLVKRTGEKVFLECVQDMDHENMFWYRQDPGLGLRLIYFSYDVKMKEKGDIPEGYSVSREKKERFSLILESASTNQTSMYLCASRIRRGPGELFFGEGSRLTVL.

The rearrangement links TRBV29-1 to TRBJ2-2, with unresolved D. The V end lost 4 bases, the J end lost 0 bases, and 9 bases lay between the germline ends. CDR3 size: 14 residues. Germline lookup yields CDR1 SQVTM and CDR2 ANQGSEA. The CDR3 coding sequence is TGCAGCGTTGTTGGCAGTTCGAACACCGGGGAGCTGTTTTTT. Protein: CSVVGSSNTGELFF.

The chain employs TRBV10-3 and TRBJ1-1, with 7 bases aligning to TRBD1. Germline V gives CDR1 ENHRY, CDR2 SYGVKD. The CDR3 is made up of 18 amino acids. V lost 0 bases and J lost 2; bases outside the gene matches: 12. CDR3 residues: CAISESVFDRDGNTEAFF. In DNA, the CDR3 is TGTGCCATCAGTGAGTCGGTATTCGACAGGGATGGTAACACTGAAGCTTTCTTT.

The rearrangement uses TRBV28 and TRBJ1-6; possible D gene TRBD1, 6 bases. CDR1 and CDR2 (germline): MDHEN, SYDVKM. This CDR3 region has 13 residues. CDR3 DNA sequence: TGTGTCACTAGGACAGAATATAATTCACCCCTCCACTTT. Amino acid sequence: CVTRTEYNSPLHF.

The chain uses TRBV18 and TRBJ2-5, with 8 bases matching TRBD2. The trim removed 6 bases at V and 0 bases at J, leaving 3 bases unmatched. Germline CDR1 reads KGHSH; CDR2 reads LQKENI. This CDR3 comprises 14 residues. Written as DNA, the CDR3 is TGTGCCAGCTCCGGGGGGGGAAACCAAGAGACCCAGTACTTC. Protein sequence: CASSGGGNQETQYF.

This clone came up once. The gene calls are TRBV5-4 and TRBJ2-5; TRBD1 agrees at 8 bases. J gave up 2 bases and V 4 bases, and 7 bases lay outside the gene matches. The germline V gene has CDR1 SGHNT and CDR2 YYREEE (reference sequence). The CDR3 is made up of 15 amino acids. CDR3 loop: CASSVGQGLQETQYF. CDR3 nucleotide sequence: TGTGCCAGCAGCGTAGGACAGGGCCTGCAAGAGACCCAGTACTTC.

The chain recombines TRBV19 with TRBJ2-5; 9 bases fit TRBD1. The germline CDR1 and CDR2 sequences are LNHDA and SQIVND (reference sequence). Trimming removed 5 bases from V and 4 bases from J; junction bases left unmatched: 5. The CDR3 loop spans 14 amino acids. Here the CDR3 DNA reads TGTGCCAGTAGTCGGATGGGACAGGGAGAGACCCAGTACTTC. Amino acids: CASSRMGQGETQYF.

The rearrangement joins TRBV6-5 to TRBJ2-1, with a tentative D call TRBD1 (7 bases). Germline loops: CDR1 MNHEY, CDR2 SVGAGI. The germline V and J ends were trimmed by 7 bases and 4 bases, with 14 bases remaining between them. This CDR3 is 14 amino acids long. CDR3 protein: CASIGGGAYNEQFF. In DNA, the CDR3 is TGTGCCAGCATAGGAGGGGGCGCTTACAATGAGCAGTTCTTC.

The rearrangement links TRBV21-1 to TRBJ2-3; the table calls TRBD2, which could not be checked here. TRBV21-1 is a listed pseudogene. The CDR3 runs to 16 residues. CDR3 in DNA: TGTGCCAGCAGCAAAGATGAGGGGAGGGGAGCAGATACGCAGTATTTT. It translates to CASSKDEGRGADTQYF.

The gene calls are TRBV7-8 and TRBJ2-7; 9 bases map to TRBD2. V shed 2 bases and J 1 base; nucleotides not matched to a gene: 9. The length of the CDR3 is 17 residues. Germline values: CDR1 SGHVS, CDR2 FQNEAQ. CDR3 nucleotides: TGTGCCAGCAGCTTATCGGGACAGAGCGGGAGGTCCTACGAGCAGTACTTC. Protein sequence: CASSLSGQSGRSYEQYF. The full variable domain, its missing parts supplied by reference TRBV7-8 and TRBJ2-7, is GAGVSQSPRYKVAKRGQDVALRCDPISGHVSLFWYQQALGQGPEFLTYFQNEAQLDKSGLPSDRFFAERPEGSVSTLKIQRTQQEDSAVYLCASSLSGQSGRSYEQYFGPGTRLTVT.

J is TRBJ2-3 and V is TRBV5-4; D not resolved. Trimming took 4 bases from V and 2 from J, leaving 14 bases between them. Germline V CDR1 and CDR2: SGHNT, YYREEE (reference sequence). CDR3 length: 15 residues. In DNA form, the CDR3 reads TGTGCCAGCAGCCACGGCGGCTCCCTCACAGATACGCAGTATTTT. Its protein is CASSHGGSLTDTQYF.

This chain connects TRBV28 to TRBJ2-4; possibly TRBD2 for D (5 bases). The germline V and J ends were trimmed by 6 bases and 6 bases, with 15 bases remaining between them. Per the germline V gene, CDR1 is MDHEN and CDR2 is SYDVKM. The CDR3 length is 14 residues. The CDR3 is CASSPGRAGNIQYF. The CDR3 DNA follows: TGTGCCAGCAGCCCAGGACGCGCGGGAAACATTCAGTACTTC.

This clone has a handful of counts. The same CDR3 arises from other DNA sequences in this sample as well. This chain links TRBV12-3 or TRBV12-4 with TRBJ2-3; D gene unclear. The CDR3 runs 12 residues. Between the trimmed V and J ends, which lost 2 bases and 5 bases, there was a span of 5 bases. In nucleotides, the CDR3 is TGTGCCAGCAGTTTAACGAGAGATACGCAGTATTTT. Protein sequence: CASSLTRDTQYF.

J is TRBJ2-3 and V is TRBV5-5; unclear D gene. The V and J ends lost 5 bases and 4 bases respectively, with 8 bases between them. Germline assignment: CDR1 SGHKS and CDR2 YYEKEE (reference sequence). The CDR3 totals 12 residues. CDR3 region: CASSSTSDTQYF. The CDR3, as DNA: TGTGCCAGCAGTTCAACATCAGATACGCAGTATTTT.

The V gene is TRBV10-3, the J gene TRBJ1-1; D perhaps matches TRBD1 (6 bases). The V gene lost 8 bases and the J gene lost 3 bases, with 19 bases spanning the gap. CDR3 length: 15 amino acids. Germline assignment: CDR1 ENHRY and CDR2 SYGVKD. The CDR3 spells CAIGRTDTIDTEAFF. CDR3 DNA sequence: TGTGCCATCGGAAGGACAGACACCATCGACACTGAAGCTTTCTTT.

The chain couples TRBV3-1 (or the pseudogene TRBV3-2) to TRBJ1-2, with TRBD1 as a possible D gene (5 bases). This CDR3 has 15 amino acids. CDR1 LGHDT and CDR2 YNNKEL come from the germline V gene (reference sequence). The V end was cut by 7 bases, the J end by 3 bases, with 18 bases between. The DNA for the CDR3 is TGTGCCAGCACCCCAACTGGGGGGTTAGACTATGGCTACACCTTC. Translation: CASTPTGGLDYGYTF.

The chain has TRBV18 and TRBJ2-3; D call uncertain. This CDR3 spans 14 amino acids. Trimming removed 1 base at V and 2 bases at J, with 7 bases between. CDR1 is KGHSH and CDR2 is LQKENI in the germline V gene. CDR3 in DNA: TGTGCCAGCTCACCACTTCAGAACACAGATACGCAGTATTTT. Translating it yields CASSPLQNTDTQYF.

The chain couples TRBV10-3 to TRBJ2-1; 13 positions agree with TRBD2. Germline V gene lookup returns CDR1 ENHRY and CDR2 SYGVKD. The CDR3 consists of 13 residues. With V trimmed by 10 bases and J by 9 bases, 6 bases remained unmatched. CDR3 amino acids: CATRTSGRGEQFF. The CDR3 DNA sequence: TGTGCCACACGGACTAGCGGGAGAGGTGAGCAGTTCTTC.